This TCR beta chain was recovered during a study of a mutant IDH1 vaccine in newly diagnosed glioma. Study-level background: First vaccine doses came 4-6 weeks after radiotherapy alone, or with temozolomide cycles.

About this clone: Its antigen remains unknown.

This table comes from immunoSEQ multiplex PCR, and its TCRdb copy is limited to in-frame clones, with some not included. The repertoire holds about 67,000 clones, with about 80% as singletons. Time point specified: week 23, last vaccination. In the vaccine, a single dose held 300 ug of the mutant IDH1 20-mer peptide, along with topical imiquimod. Donors harbored newly found WHO grade 3 or 4 IDH1-mutant, ATRX-lost astrocytomas. The V gene lost 1 base and the J gene lost 4 bases, with 16 bases spanning the gap. The CDR3 has 16 amino acids. Germline V gene sequence: CDR1 LGHNA, CDR2 YSLEER. The clonotype originates from a man aged 18 to 29 with glioma. The sequencing used PBMCs, collected from a glioma patient whose treatment included an IDH1 peptide vaccine. The rearrangement uses TRBV4-3 and TRBJ1-1, with a tentative D call TRBD1 (6 bases). The CDR3: CASSQGGGRGFTEAFF. CDR3 sequence (DNA): TGCGCCAGCAGCCAAGGCGGGGGGCGGGGGTTCACTGAAGCTTTCTTT.